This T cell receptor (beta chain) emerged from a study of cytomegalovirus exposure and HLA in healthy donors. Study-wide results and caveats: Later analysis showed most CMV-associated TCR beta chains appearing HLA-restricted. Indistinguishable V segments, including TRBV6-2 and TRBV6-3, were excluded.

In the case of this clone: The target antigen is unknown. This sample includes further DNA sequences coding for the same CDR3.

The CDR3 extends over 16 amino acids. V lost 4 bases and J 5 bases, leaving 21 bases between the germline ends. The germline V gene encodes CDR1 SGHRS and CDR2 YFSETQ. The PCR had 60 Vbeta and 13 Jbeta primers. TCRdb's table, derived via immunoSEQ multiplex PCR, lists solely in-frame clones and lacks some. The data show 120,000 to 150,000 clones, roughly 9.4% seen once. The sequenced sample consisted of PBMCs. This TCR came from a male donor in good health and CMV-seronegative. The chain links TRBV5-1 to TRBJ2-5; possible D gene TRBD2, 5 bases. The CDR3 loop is CASSTRPGSNRETQYF. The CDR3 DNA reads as TGCGCCAGCAGCACTCGACCGGGATCAAATAGGGAGACCCAGTACTTC. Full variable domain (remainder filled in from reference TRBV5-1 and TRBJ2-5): KAGVTQTPRYLIKTRGQQVTLSCSPISGHRSVSWYQQTPGQGLQFLFEYFSETQRNKGNFPGRFSGRQFSNSRSEMNVSTLELGDSALYLCASSTRPGSNRETQYFGPGTRLLVL.